This is a list of T cell receptor beta chains from one sample in a study of T-cell reconstitution after alpha-beta-depleted transplantation in children. Each CDR3 protein is one row after TCRdb ran MiXCR on the PCR reads. Among about 110,000 distinct CDR3 sequences listed, roughly 24% were seen once. The sequencing used PBMCs, mostly from graft donor cells, collected 180 days after TCRalphabeta/CD19-depleted stem cell transplant. These receptors were obtained from a male patient aged 2 to 9 who had a stem cell transplant for chronic granulomatous disease, so the T cells may come from the graft donor. CDR3s include the opening cysteine and the closing phenylalanine or tryptophan. A D gene is named only where the DNA matches it firmly. Only part of the rows carry a size: once, few, many, or a class if the clone is expanded.

j_call	v_call	d_call	clone_size	cdr3_nt	cdr3_aa
TRBJ2-2	TRBV5-6	NA	NA	TGTGCCAGCAGCCCTCCGGGACGTTCGAACACCGGGGAGCTGTTTTTT	CASSPPGRSNTGELFF
TRBJ2-5	TRBV5-1	NA	many	TGCGCCAGCAGCCCGGGCGGGGGCAACTGGGAGACCCAGTACTTC	CASSPGGGNWETQYF
TRBJ2-7	TRBV20-1	NA	many	TGCAGTGCTACACTCTACGAGCAGTACTTC	CSATLYEQYF
TRBJ2-5	TRBV7-2	NA	NA	TGTGCCAGCAGTTCCCGCGGGGGCCTGTGGGAGACCCAGTACTTC	CASSSRGGLWETQYF
TRBJ2-5	TRBV29-1	TRBD1	NA	TGCAGCGCTACAGGGGATCGAGAGACCCAGTACTTC	CSATGDRETQYF
TRBJ2-3	TRBV5-1	NA	NA	TGCGCCAGCAGCTTGGTCGTTGGCACAGATACGCAGTATTTT	CASSLVVGTDTQYF
TRBJ2-7	TRBV12-3/TRBV12-4	TRBD2	NA	TGTGCCAGCAGTTCGGGACTAGCGGGAGCCTCCGAGCAGTACTTC	CASSSGLAGASEQYF
TRBJ2-4	TRBV20-1	TRBD2	NA	TGCAGTGCTAGAGATGGGGGAGGGGACAAAAACATTCAGTACTTC	CSARDGGGDKNIQYF
TRBJ2-5	TRBV28	NA	many	TGTGCCAGCAGTGCCCGGGACCGGCTGGAGACCCAGTACTTC	CASSARDRLETQYF
TRBJ2-3	TRBV20-1	TRBD2	few	TGCAGTGCCCAGGGGAGACCGGGACTAGCGGAGAGCACAGATACGCAGTATTTT	CSAQGRPGLAESTDTQYF
TRBJ1-6	TRBV12-3/TRBV12-4	TRBD1	few	TGTGCCAGCAGTGTAACAGGGGGTAGCTCCTATAATTCACCCCTCCACTTT	CASSVTGGSSYNSPLHF
TRBJ2-7	TRBV15	NA	NA	TGTGCCACCAGCAGAGTTCCAGCGGCCTACGAGCAGTACTTC	CATSRVPAAYEQYF
TRBJ1-3	TRBV12-3/TRBV12-4	NA	many	TGTGCCAGCAGTTTAGGGAGCTCTGGAAACACCATATATTTT	CASSLGSSGNTIYF
TRBJ2-3	TRBV9	NA	many	TGTGCCAGCAGCGAAAAAGCGGGTAGCACAGATACGCAGTATTTT	CASSEKAGSTDTQYF
TRBJ1-2	TRBV12-3/TRBV12-4	NA	few	TGTGCCAGCAGTTTAGCGGGCAGGGTACAGGGTGGCTACACCTTC	CASSLAGRVQGGYTF
TRBJ2-7	TRBV20-1	TRBD1	many	TGCAGTGCGTGGACAGGGACCCTTAGCTCCTACGAGCAGTACTTC	CSAWTGTLSSYEQYF
TRBJ2-2	TRBV7-3	NA	NA	TGTGCCAGCAGCTTAGCCGCCGGGACGGACAGAACCGGGGAGCTGTTTTTT	CASSLAAGTDRTGELFF
TRBJ1-2	TRBV20-1	NA	many	TGCAGTGCTAGATCGACAGGAGGAAGTGAGGGCTACACCTTC	CSARSTGGSEGYTF
TRBJ2-7	TRBV29-1	TRBD1	many	TGCAGCGTGTCCGGGACAGGGAATCCCTACGAGCAGTACTTC	CSVSGTGNPYEQYF
TRBJ2-7	TRBV5-6	NA	few	TGTGCCAGCACCGGGACACCGAGCTCCTACGAGCAGTACTTC	CASTGTPSSYEQYF
TRBJ2-3	TRBV9	TRBD1	few	TGTGCCAGCAGCGTAGGGACAGGGGCCTTGGATACGCAGTATTTT	CASSVGTGALDTQYF
TRBJ1-1	TRBV20-1	NA	few	TGCAGCCCATACACTGAAGCTTTCTTT	CSPYTEAFF
TRBJ2-1	TRBV12-3/TRBV12-4	TRBD2	NA	TGTGCCAGCAGAGTAGCGGGAGTTACATACAATGTGCAGTTCTTC	CASRVAGVTYNVQFF
TRBJ2-1	TRBV4-1	NA	NA	TGCGCCAGCAGCCAAAAGTACTATTCGGATGAGCAGTTCTTC	CASSQKYYSDEQFF
TRBJ2-7	TRBV13	TRBD1	many	TGTGCCAGCAGCTTGAGGGACAGGGGGTCCGAGCAGTACTTC	CASSLRDRGSEQYF
TRBJ2-3	TRBV12-3/TRBV12-4	NA	NA	TGTGCCAGCAGGTCATGTACTTCAGATACGCAGTATTTT	CASRSCTSDTQYF
TRBJ2-5	TRBV27	NA	many	TGTGCCAGCAGTTTGGGCGGTGCCCCGGAGACCCAGTACTTC	CASSLGGAPETQYF
TRBJ1-2	TRBV24-1	NA	many	TGTGCCACCAGTGAACCTGACAGGCGCCATGGCTACACCTTC	CATSEPDRRHGYTF
TRBJ2-7	TRBV6-2/TRBV6-3	NA	NA	TGTGCCAGAACCGGGCCATTCCCCTACGAGCAGTACTTC	CARTGPFPYEQYF
TRBJ2-7	TRBV27	NA	many	TGTGCCAGCAGTTTTCAGGCGGACTCCTACGAGTGGTACTTC	CASSFQADSYEWYF
TRBJ2-2	TRBV7-6	NA	NA	TGTGCCAGCAGCTTAGACCGGGGTGGCTCAACCGGGGAGCTGTTTTTT	CASSLDRGGSTGELFF
TRBJ2-5	TRBV7-2	NA	many	TGTGCCAGCAGCTTAGTTATTAGCGAGGGCGAGACCCAGTACTTC	CASSLVISEGETQYF
TRBJ2-1	TRBV29-1	NA	many	TGCAGCTTCCGAGGGGGGCCTGGTGAGCAGTTCTTC	CSFRGGPGEQFF
TRBJ2-2	TRBV5-1	NA	many	TGCGCCAGCAGCTCAGGGACCACTAACACCGGGGAGCTGTTTTTT	CASSSGTTNTGELFF
TRBJ2-1	TRBV5-6	TRBD1	NA	TGTGCCAGCAGGTTCCGGGACAGGATCTACAATGAGCAGTTCTTC	CASRFRDRIYNEQFF
TRBJ2-2	TRBV20-1	TRBD2	NA	TGCAGTGCCAGACTAGCGGGCCCCGGGGAGCTGTTTTTT	CSARLAGPGELFF
TRBJ2-2	TRBV12-3/TRBV12-4	NA	many	TGTGCCAGCACCTTGTCCGGGGAGCTGTTTTTT	CASTLSGELFF
TRBJ1-1	TRBV12-3/TRBV12-4	TRBD1	many	TGTGCCAGCAGTTTGGACAGGGCCGAGGGCACTGAAGCTTTCTTT	CASSLDRAEGTEAFF
TRBJ2-7	TRBV20-1	NA	NA	TGCAGTGTTTCCCACTCCACGGGGACCTCCCTGGAGCAGTACTTC	CSVSHSTGTSLEQYF
TRBJ1-3	TRBV7-8	NA	many	TGTGCCAGCAGCATTGAGGACTCTGGAAACACCATATATTTT	CASSIEDSGNTIYF
TRBJ2-1	TRBV6-5	TRBD2	many	TGTGCCAGCAGTTATGAGACTAGCCTAACGTACAATGAGCAGTTCTTC	CASSYETSLTYNEQFF
TRBJ2-1	TRBV18	NA	many	TGTGCCAGCTCACCTTTGGGCAGGGGATGGGACAATGAGCAGTTCTTC	CASSPLGRGWDNEQFF
TRBJ2-2	TRBV13	NA	NA	TGTGCCAGCAGCTTACCCCAGAACACCGGGGAGCTGTTTTTT	CASSLPQNTGELFF
TRBJ2-4	TRBV12-3/TRBV12-4	NA	NA	TGTGCCAGCAGTTTTAGGGAAAGCATTCAGTACTTC	CASSFRESIQYF
TRBJ2-1	TRBV9	TRBD2	few	TGTGCCAGCAGCGGATCGACCATTAGGACTAGCGGATCCTACAATGAGCAGTTCTTC	CASSGSTIRTSGSYNEQFF
TRBJ2-2	TRBV12-3/TRBV12-4	NA	many	TGTGCCAGCAGTTTAGGTGGGACCGGGGAGCTGTTTTTT	CASSLGGTGELFF
TRBJ2-5	TRBV7-2	TRBD1	few	TGTGCCAGCAGCTCAGGACAGGGGAGAATCCAAGAGACCCAGTACTTC	CASSSGQGRIQETQYF
TRBJ2-5	TRBV18	NA	many	TGTGCCAGCTCACTTACGGAGGAGACCCAGTACTTC	CASSLTEETQYF
TRBJ1-2	TRBV28	TRBD1	few	TGTGCCAGCAGTTTTACAGGGGTATGGGGCTACACCTTC	CASSFTGVWGYTF
TRBJ1-5	TRBV12-3/TRBV12-4	NA	few	TGTGCCAGCAGTTTAGTCAGCAATCAGCCCCAGCATTTT	CASSLVSNQPQHF
TRBJ1-6	TRBV5-1	TRBD1	once	TGCGCCAGCAGCTTGGAAAGGGGACAGGGTCATTCACCCATCCACTTT	CASSLERGQGHSPIHF
TRBJ2-1	TRBV5-5	NA	few	TGTGCCAGCAGCTTGGGATTTCCCTACAATGAGCAGTTCTTC	CASSLGFPYNEQFF
TRBJ2-2	TRBV15	TRBD2	once	TGTGCCACCAGCAGTGAACGGGGGGCGAACACCGGGGAGCTGTTTTTT	CATSSERGANTGELFF
TRBJ2-7	TRBV7-6	TRBD2	few	TGTGCCAGCAGCCACCACCGGACTAGCGGAGCCTACGAGCAGTACTTC	CASSHHRTSGAYEQYF